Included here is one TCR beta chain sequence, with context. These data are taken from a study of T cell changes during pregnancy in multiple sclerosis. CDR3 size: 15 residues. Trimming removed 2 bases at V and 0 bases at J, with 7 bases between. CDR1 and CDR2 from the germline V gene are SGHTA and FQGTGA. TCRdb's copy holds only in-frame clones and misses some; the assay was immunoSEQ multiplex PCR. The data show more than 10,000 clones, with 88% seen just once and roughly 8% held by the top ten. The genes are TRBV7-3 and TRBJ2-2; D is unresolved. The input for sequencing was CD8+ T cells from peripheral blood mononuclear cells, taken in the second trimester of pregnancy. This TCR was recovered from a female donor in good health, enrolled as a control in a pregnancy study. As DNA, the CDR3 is TGTGCCAGCAGCTTATTGGCAGCGAACACCGGGGAGCTGTTTTTT. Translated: CASSLLAANTGELFF. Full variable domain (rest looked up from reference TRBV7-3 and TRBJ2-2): GAGVSQTPSNKVTEKGKYVELRCDPISGHTALYWYRQSLGQGPEFLIYFQGTGAADDSGLPNDRFFAVRPEGSVSTLKIQRTERGDSAVYLCASSLLAANTGELFFGEGSRLTVL.